A selection of T cell receptor beta chains follows, all from one sample in a study of cytomegalovirus exposure and HLA in healthy donors. The repertoire was sequenced with immunoSEQ multiplex PCR; TCRdb's copy has only in-frame clones and lacks some. This sample has roughly 130,000 clones, with approximately 78% found just once. The sequencing input was PBMCs. The source of these receptors is a woman aged 40 to 50 in good health and CMV-seropositive. The CDR3 runs from the conserved cysteine through the conserved F or W. Each record gives: clone size, D gene, V gene, J gene, CDR3 protein, CDR3 DNA. A D gene is named only where the DNA matches it firmly. Clone size is not always given. Where it is, it says once, few, many or a class for expanded clones.

>.|TRBD1|TRBV7-2|TRBJ1-5
CASSLRTGSNQPQHF
TGTGCCAGCAGCCTCCGGACAGGTAGCAATCAGCCCCAGCATTTT
>.|TRBD2|TRBV11-1|TRBJ2-1
CASSPGLEYNEQFF
TGTGCCAGCAGCCCGGGACTAGAATACAATGAGCAGTTCTTC
>.|TRBD2|TRBV7-3|TRBJ2-1
CASSPGLAGGGAEQFF
TGTGCCAGCAGCCCGGGACTAGCGGGAGGTGGGGCCGAGCAGTTCTTC
>.|.|TRBV28|TRBJ2-7
CASSLRGSRSYEQYF
TGTGCCAGCAGTTTAAGGGGCTCAAGGTCCTACGAGCAGTACTTC
>.|TRBD2|TRBV28|TRBJ2-3
CASSLSRGGTDTQYF
TGTGCCAGCAGTCTCTCGCGGGGGGGCACAGATACGCAGTATTTT
>.|TRBD2|TRBV25-1|TRBJ2-3
CASSAGTSGTTDTQYF
TGTGCCAGCAGTGCCGGGACTAGCGGGACCACAGATACGCAGTATTTT
>.|TRBD1|TRBV5-1|TRBJ1-3
CASRDRSSGNTIYF
TGCGCCAGCAGGGACAGGTCCTCTGGAAACACCATATATTTT
>.|.|TRBV30|TRBJ1-6
CAWTDIQRGNNSPLHF
TGTGCCTGGACCGACATCCAAAGGGGAAATAATTCACCCCTCCACTTT
>.|TRBD1|TRBV7-9|TRBJ2-7
CASSFTNRGPYEQYF
TGTGCCAGCAGCTTTACGAACAGGGGACCCTACGAGCAGTACTTC
>.|.|TRBV30|TRBJ1-1
CAWSPRQVVREAFF
TGTGCCTGGAGTCCCAGACAGGTTGTACGAGAAGCTTTCTTT
>.|TRBD2|TRBV6-5|TRBJ2-7
CASRSGTSGYEQYF
TGTGCCAGCAGGTCCGGGACTAGCGGCTACGAGCAGTACTTC
>.|.|TRBV9|TRBJ1-1
CASSVSHSEGTEAFF
TGTGCCAGCAGCGTTTCCCACTCGGAGGGGACTGAAGCTTTCTTT
>.|.|TRBV9|TRBJ2-7
CASSNPGHHEQYF
TGTGCCAGCAGCAATCCGGGACACCACGAGCAGTACTTC
>once|TRBD1|TRBV6-5|TRBJ2-1
CASSYADRGHEQFF
TGTGCCAGCAGTTACGCGGACAGGGGCCATGAGCAGTTCTTC
>.|TRBD2|TRBV10-1|TRBJ2-7
CASRADSGRDEQYF
TGCGCCAGCAGAGCCGATAGCGGGAGGGACGAGCAGTACTTC
>.|TRBD1|TRBV6-5|TRBJ2-5
CASTRQGAFETQYF
TGTGCCAGCACCCGCCAGGGGGCATTTGAGACCCAGTACTTC
>.|TRBD1|TRBV29-1|TRBJ1-1
CSATTGPTAEAFF
TGCAGCGCTACGACAGGGCCCACCGCCGAAGCTTTCTTT
>few|TRBD1|TRBV5-4|TRBJ1-2
CASSPQGQGGYGYTF
TGTGCCAGCAGCCCTCAGGGGCAGGGGGGCTATGGCTACACCTTC
>.|TRBD1|TRBV9|TRBJ2-3
CASSVAWQGALDTQYF
TGTGCCAGCAGCGTAGCATGGCAGGGGGCTTTGGATACGCAGTATTTT
>.|.|TRBV29-1|TRBJ2-7
CSVKQANYEQYF
TGCAGCGTTAAACAGGCGAACTACGAGCAGTACTTC
>few|.|TRBV19|TRBJ1-3
CASSMTGVSGNTIYF
TGTGCCAGTAGTATGACCGGGGTGTCTGGAAACACCATATATTTT
>once|TRBD2|TRBV12-5|TRBJ2-7
CASGLSTSVEQYF
TGTGCTAGTGGTTTATCGACTAGCGTCGAGCAGTACTTC
>.|.|TRBV5-1|TRBJ2-5
CASSLDSPGHPSKEQYF
TGCGCCAGCAGCTTGGATTCGCCGGGACACCCCTCGAAAGAGCAGTACTTC
>few|TRBD1|TRBV7-2|TRBJ1-2
CASSFGGQGGSGYTF
TGTGCCAGCAGCTTCGGGGGACAGGGAGGGAGTGGCTACACCTTC
>.|.|TRBV5-1|TRBJ1-3
CASSLGLSGNTIYF
TGCGCCAGCAGCTTGGGTCTAAGCGGAAACACCATATATTTT
>.|TRBD1|TRBV5-4|TRBJ2-5
CASRGAQGAVSETQYF
TGTGCCAGCAGAGGTGCTCAGGGGGCTGTTTCAGAGACCCAGTACTTC
>.|TRBD1|TRBV30|TRBJ1-2
CAWSTGQGVYTF
TGTGCCTGGAGTACAGGACAGGGCGTCTACACCTTC
>.|.|TRBV9|TRBJ2-1
CASSVESGRPSYNEQFF
TGTGCCAGCAGCGTAGAGAGCGGTAGGCCCTCCTACAATGAGCAGTTCTTC
>.|TRBD1|TRBV2|TRBJ1-2
CASRVTGVGRGYTF
TGTGCCAGCAGGGTAACAGGGGTCGGACGTGGCTACACCTTC
>.|TRBD1|TRBV30|TRBJ1-2
CAWRGQNYGYTF
TGTGCCTGGAGGGGACAGAACTATGGCTACACCTTC
>.|.|TRBV5-4|TRBJ2-3
CASSSQGSSDTQYF
TGTGCCAGCAGTTCTCAGGGAAGTTCAGATACGCAGTATTTT
>.|.|TRBV29-1|TRBJ2-4
CSVRGGFQGLLAKNIQYF
TGCAGCGTGAGGGGCGGGTTTCAGGGGCTTCTAGCCAAAAACATTCAGTACTTC
>.|.|TRBV9|TRBJ1-3
CASSVAASSGNTIYF
TGTGCCAGCAGCGTAGCCGCGAGCTCTGGAAACACCATATATTTT
>.|TRBD1|TRBV19|TRBJ1-5
CASSTHRGSNQPQHF
TGTGCCAGTAGTACCCACAGGGGCAGCAATCAGCCCCAGCATTTT
>.|TRBD1|TRBV5-4|TRBJ2-2
CASSSQGAGGELLF
TGTGCCAGCAGCTCACAGGGGGCAGGCGGGGAGCTGCTTTTT
>.|.|TRBV7-9|TRBJ1-1
CASTRVPEAFF
TGTGCCAGCACCCGGGTTCCTGAAGCTTTCTTT
>.|.|TRBV6-1|TRBJ1-2
CASRTDYFYGYTF
TGTGCCAGCAGGACGGACTATTTTTATGGCTACACCTTC
>once|.|TRBV28|TRBJ1-1
CASSLGVAEAFF
TGTGCCAGCAGTTTAGGAGTAGCTGAAGCTTTCTTT
>.|.|TRBV27|TRBJ1-2
CASSLSQGRGYTF
TGTGCCAGCAGTTTATCGCAGGGGCGGGGCTACACCTTC
>few|TRBD2|TRBV9|TRBJ2-7
CASSVAPVGGAFYEQYF
TGTGCCAGCAGCGTAGCTCCGGTGGGAGGGGCTTTCTACGAGCAGTACTTC
>.|.|TRBV9|TRBJ2-2
CASSPRTTSYTGELFF
TGTGCCAGCAGCCCAAGGACTACTTCATACACCGGGGAGCTGTTTTTT
>.|.|TRBV6-5|TRBJ1-1
CASRPDLGGAEAFF
TGTGCCAGCAGACCAGACTTAGGAGGCGCCGAAGCTTTCTTT
>.|TRBD2|TRBV10-3|TRBJ2-6
CAISDVASGTLAGANVLTF
TGTGCCATCAGTGATGTTGCTAGCGGGACACTGGCCGGGGCCAACGTCCTGACTTTC
>few|.|TRBV28|TRBJ2-1
CASSLAQRVYNEQFF
TGTGCCAGCAGTTTAGCCCAGCGGGTATACAATGAGCAGTTCTTC
>.|TRBD2|TRBV6-5|TRBJ2-5
CASSVGGGVGETQYF
TGTGCCAGCAGCGTGGGGGGAGGGGTAGGGGAGACCCAGTACTTC
>.|.|TRBV7-2|TRBJ2-7
CASSLAPNTYEQYF
TGTGCCAGCAGCTTAGCCCCGAATACTTACGAGCAGTACTTC
>.|TRBD2|TRBV2|TRBJ2-3
CASSEVLAGGQDTQYF
TGTGCCAGCAGTGAAGTGCTAGCGGGGGGGCAAGATACGCAGTATTTT
>.|.|TRBV5-4|TRBJ2-7
CASSLVGSPPYEQYF
TGTGCCAGCAGCTTGGTGGGCTCCCCTCCCTACGAGCAGTACTTC
>.|TRBD1|TRBV6-1|TRBJ1-4
CASSEDTGGAGANEKLFF
TGTGCCAGCAGTGAAGATACAGGGGGCGCTGGGGCTAATGAAAAACTGTTTTTT
>.|TRBD1|TRBV11-2|TRBJ1-2
CASSLVGTGNYGYTF
TGTGCCAGCAGCTTAGTTGGGACAGGGAACTATGGCTACACCTTC
>.|.|TRBV6-1|TRBJ1-2
CASSDWGLQIYGYTF
TGTGCCAGCAGTGACTGGGGACTGCAGATCTATGGCTACACCTTC
>.|TRBD2|TRBV18|TRBJ2-1
CASSPQREGRGNEQFF
TGTGCCAGCTCACCACAAAGGGAGGGCCGGGGCAATGAGCAGTTCTTC
>once|TRBD1|TRBV5-4|TRBJ1-3
CASSYRGSGNTIYF
TGTGCCAGCAGCTACAGGGGTTCTGGAAACACCATATATTTT
>once|TRBD2|TRBV2|TRBJ2-3
CASSERYARAGGPDTQYF
TGTGCCAGCAGTGAACGTTACGCCCGCGCGGGGGGCCCAGATACGCAGTATTTT
>.|TRBD2|TRBV7-2|TRBJ2-7
CASSLESGGRAGDEQYF
TGTGCCAGCAGCTTAGAGTCGGGCGGGAGGGCCGGGGACGAGCAGTACTTC
>.|TRBD1|TRBV5-4|TRBJ1-1
CASSFIGQGATEAFF
TGTGCCAGCAGCTTCATAGGCCAGGGGGCGACTGAAGCTTTCTTT
>.|TRBD2|TRBV19|TRBJ2-3
CASSTPGGSTDTQYF
TGTGCCAGTAGTACTCCGGGGGGAAGCACAGATACGCAGTATTTT
>.|TRBD1|TRBV7-6|TRBJ2-7
CASSRTGKTGEQYF
TGTGCCAGCAGCCGGACAGGGAAAACAGGCGAGCAGTACTTC
>.|.|TRBV19|TRBJ1-5
CASRTDSYNQPQHF
TGTGCCAGTAGGACCGACAGTTACAATCAGCCCCAGCATTTT
>.|TRBD1|TRBV27|TRBJ2-6
CASSFATGAGANVLTF
TGTGCCAGCAGTTTTGCAACAGGGGCGGGGGCCAACGTCCTGACTTTC